Below, 3 T cell receptor beta chains from the same sample are listed, as sequenced in a study of Graves' ophthalmopathy and Graves' hyperthyroidism. Amplifying from RNA transcripts, the study obtained TCR beta CDR3 regions. HTBI primers served in a first-round RT-PCR, which a second-round multiplex PCR followed. One entry per CDR3 protein results from TCRdb running MiXCR on the multiplex PCR reads. The table includes a few hundred thousand distinct CDR3 sequences, 17% detected once. Material for sequencing was peripheral blood. The receptors derive from an adult woman with stable Graves' hyperthyroidism.

The rearrangement links TRBV12-3 or TRBV12-4 to TRBJ2-3; 7 bases agree with TRBD2. The CDR3 consists of 15 residues. V was clipped by 6 bases and J by 3 bases; unmatched bases: 9. The CDR3 region is CASSLPGGGTDTQYF. CDR3 DNA: TGTGCCAGCAGCCTTCCGGGGGGAGGTACAGATACGCAGTATTTT.

The sample holds many counts of this clonotype. The chain uses TRBV6-5 and TRBJ1-1; 8 nucleotides align to TRBD1. This CDR3 comprises 15 residues. CDR1 is MNHEY, CDR2 SVGAGI, per germline. The trim removed 5 bases at V and 4 bases at J, leaving 9 bases unmatched. CDR3 amino acids: CASSGSTGVGTEAFF. The CDR3 nucleotides read TGTGCCAGCAGTGGCTCGACAGGGGTCGGCACTGAAGCTTTCTTT.

This clonotype has ten or more counts. The chain combines TRBV28 with TRBJ2-2, with D maybe TRBD2 (5 bases). The CDR3 runs to 17 residues. Germline assignment: CDR1 MDHEN and CDR2 SYDVKM. The V and J ends lost 6 bases and 2 bases respectively, with 19 bases between them. DNA of the CDR3: TGTGCCAGCAGCCATCTCATCTCTAGCAGTAACACCGGGGAGCTGTTTTTT. Protein: CASSHLISSSNTGELFF.